This T cell receptor (beta chain) was retrieved from a study of blood T cell repertoires in COVID-19. CDR3 length: 15 residues. Germline lookup yields CDR1 LGHNA and CDR2 YSLEER. The trim removed 1 base at V and 9 bases at J, leaving 6 bases unmatched. Assay: immunoSEQ multiplex PCR; the TCRdb copy retains only in-frame clones and omits some. The sample lists approximately 210,000 clones; 80% to 90% were seen once. This TCR derives from a man between 40 and 49 years old who had recovered from COVID-19. The source material was PBMCs or T cells enriched from blood (not recorded which). The J gene is TRBJ1-6, the V gene TRBV4-3; TRBD1 matches at 7 bases. The DNA of the CDR3 is TGCGCCAGCAGCCAAGTAAAACAGGGGAGTTCACCCCTCCACTTT. This encodes CASSQVKQGSSPLHF.